This TCR beta chain was documented in a study of lymphopenia after photon versus proton radiotherapy. Points from the study as a whole: Post-nadir diversity loss with photons came from oligoclonal expansion, particularly CD8+ Temra cells. Under photons, naive T cells and diversity fell while effector/memory populations rose. Larger post-nadir TCR diversity loss correlated inversely with survival in deceased patients.

The length of the CDR3 is 10 residues. Germline loops: CDR1 DFQATT, CDR2 SNEGSKA (reference sequence). V was trimmed by 2 bases and J by 11 bases, leaving 9 bases between them. Method: immunoSEQ multiplex PCR; TCRdb's copy keeps in-frame clones and lacks some. Of 35,000 to 50,000 clones in the sample, 80% to 95% were seen once. On this clone: Its antigen is as yet unknown.

The chain joins TRBV20-1 to TRBJ1-2; D is ambiguous. This TCR was recovered from a man aged 60 to 69 with cholangiocarcinoma. The sequences come from peripheral blood, collected from a patient treated with photon-based radiotherapy. CDR3 coding DNA: TGCAGTGCTAGACTCACCAGTTACACCTTC. It codes for CSARLTSYTF.